These T cell receptor beta chains were read from a single sample in a study of cytomegalovirus exposure and HLA in healthy donors. Some clones are missing from TCRdb's copy, which holds only in-frame ones; the method was immunoSEQ multiplex PCR. The table records approximately 40,000 clones, over 65% of them present only once. The sequencing input was PBMCs. The receptors here all came from a man aged 50 to 59 in good health and CMV-seropositive. Each CDR3 is given with its conserved first and last residue.

v_call	j_call	cdr3_length	cdr3_aa
TRBV28	TRBJ1-2	15	CASSTFATGGDGYTF
TRBV9	TRBJ1-4	13	CASSPRSREKLFF
TRBV7-2	TRBJ2-6	16	CASSLVGGSGANVLTF
TRBV29-1	TRBJ1-5	12	CSVGGINQPQHF
TRBV21-1	TRBJ2-5	14	CASSPRRGTETQYF
TRBV6-1	TRBJ1-2	15	CASSEVAGGGYGYTF
TRBV7-2	TRBJ2-5	13	CASSFSMVETQYF
TRBV5-1	TRBJ2-7	14	CASSLETGLGEQYF
TRBV29-1	TRBJ2-1	13	CSVVGQSYNEQFF
TRBV4-3	TRBJ2-5	13	CASSLTDQETQYF
TRBV11-3	TRBJ2-3	15	CASSLGGASTDTQYF
TRBV11-2	TRBJ1-5	15	CASSLGGVGNQPQHF
TRBV6-5	TRBJ2-7	15	CASSYSGGKAYEQYF
TRBV7-6	TRBJ2-1	15	CASSPWTGAYNEQFF
TRBV11-2	TRBJ1-3	15	CASSHLRDSGNTIYF
TRBV7-9	TRBJ2-1	16	CASSSLRGAQGNEQFF
TRBV29-1	TRBJ1-3	11	CSASVGNTIYF
TRBV11-1	TRBJ2-5	13	CASSPGSQETQYF
TRBV2	TRBJ1-5	14	CASSAGEGGQPQHF
TRBV27	TRBJ1-6	15	CASSLRSGHYSPLHF
TRBV9	TRBJ2-3	15	CASSESERGTDTQYF
TRBV29-1	TRBJ1-2	14	CSVPADSTNYGYTF
TRBV29-1	TRBJ1-2	14	CSVDTRPRSYGYTF
TRBV5-4	TRBJ2-5	15	CASSSRQGGTETQYF
TRBV19	TRBJ1-1	12	CASTRVNTEAFF
TRBV6-1	TRBJ1-5	15	CASSGSTGGNQPQHF
TRBV7-2	TRBJ2-5	15	CASSPPGLPVETQYF
TRBV28	TRBJ1-5	12	CASSFSNSPQHF
TRBV29-1	TRBJ1-2	16	CSVEGRGQSSNYGYTF
TRBV5-6	TRBJ2-5	16	CASSLGTGGGFETQYF
TRBV19	TRBJ2-1	14	CASSLPGQGHQQFF
TRBV25-1	TRBJ2-3	13	CATSVAGADTQYF
TRBV7-9	TRBJ1-1	13	CASSLISETEAFF
TRBV5-6	TRBJ2-3	11	CASSFKDTQYF
TRBV10-3	TRBJ2-7	14	CAISTSGQGYEQYF
TRBV10-2	TRBJ1-2	15	CASASGPTGNYGYTF
TRBV14	TRBJ2-1	14	CASSPWGGMDEQFF
TRBV7-2	TRBJ2-7	15	CASSLVAGGSYEQYF
TRBV19	TRBJ1-6	13	CASMAGWNSPLHF
TRBV6-5	TRBJ2-7	15	CASSRGGAASYEQYF
TRBV5-1	TRBJ2-1	12	CASSVQGSAQFF
TRBV7-2	TRBJ2-7	13	CASFPGQGLEQYF